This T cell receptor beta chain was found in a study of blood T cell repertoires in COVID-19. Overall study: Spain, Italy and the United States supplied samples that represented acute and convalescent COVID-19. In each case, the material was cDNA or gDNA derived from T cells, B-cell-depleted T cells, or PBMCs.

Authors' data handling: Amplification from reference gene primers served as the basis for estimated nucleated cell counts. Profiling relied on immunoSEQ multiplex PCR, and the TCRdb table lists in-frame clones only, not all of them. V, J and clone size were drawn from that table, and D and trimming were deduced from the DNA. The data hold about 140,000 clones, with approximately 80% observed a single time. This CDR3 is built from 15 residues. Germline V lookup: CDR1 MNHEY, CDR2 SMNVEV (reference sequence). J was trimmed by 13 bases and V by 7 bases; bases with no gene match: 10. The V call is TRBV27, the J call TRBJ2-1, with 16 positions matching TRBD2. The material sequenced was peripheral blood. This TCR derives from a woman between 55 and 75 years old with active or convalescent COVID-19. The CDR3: CASTPGLAGGPGQFF. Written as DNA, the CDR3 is TGTGCCAGCACCCCGGGACTAGCGGGAGGGCCGGGTCAGTTCTTC.